This TCR beta chain was found in a study of T cells after yellow fever vaccination. Germline V CDR1 and CDR2: SGHTA, FQGNSA. V lost 5 bases and J 2 bases, leaving 17 bases between the germline ends. This CDR3 spans 16 amino acids. Only a few counts were recorded for this clonotype. Using its own MiXCR run on the 5' RACE reads, TCRdb lists one record per CDR3 protein. This table holds around 340,000 distinct CDR3 sequences, around 12% found once. The source is a man aged 18-30 years who received the YFV17D yellow fever vaccine. The chain links TRBV7-2 to TRBJ2-3; possible D gene TRBD2, 5 bases. The material was CD4+ T cells sorted from PBMCs, obtained 15 days after the yellow fever booster vaccination. The CDR3 loop reads CASSPNGVQNTDTQYF. The CDR3, as DNA: TGTGCCAGCAGCCCAAACGGGGTCCAGAACACAGATACGCAGTATTTT.